This TCR beta chain was documented in a study of technical replicates of blood from a few donors. Generated by immunoSEQ multiplex PCR, the TCRdb table keeps only in-frame clones and is missing some. Seen here are nearly 90,000 clones, about 95% observed once, and the top ten hold more than 0.3%. Germline V gene data show CDR1 as SGHTA and CDR2 as FQGTGA. J lost 6 bases, V lost 5 bases, and 6 bases had no gene match. The CDR3 loop spans 15 amino acids. Sequencing was done on a sample of T cells isolated from PBMCs. This chain uses TRBV7-3 with TRBJ2-1, with 11 bases matching TRBD2. The source of this sequence is a human donor in good health. CDR3 bases: TGTGCCAGCAGCCGAACGGGACTAGCGGCCAATGAGCAGTTCTTC. Its translation is CASSRTGLAANEQFF.